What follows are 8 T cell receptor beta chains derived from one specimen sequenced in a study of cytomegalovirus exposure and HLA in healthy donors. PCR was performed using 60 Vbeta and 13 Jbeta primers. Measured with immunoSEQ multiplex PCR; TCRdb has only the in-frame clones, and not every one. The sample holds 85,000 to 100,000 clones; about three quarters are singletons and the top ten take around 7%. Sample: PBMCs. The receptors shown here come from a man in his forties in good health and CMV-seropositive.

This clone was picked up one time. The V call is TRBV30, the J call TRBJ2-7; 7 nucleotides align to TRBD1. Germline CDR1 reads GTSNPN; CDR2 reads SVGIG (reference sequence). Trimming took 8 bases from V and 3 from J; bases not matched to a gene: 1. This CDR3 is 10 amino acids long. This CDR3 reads CAGTDYEQYF. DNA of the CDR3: TGTGCCGGGACAGACTACGAGCAGTACTTC.

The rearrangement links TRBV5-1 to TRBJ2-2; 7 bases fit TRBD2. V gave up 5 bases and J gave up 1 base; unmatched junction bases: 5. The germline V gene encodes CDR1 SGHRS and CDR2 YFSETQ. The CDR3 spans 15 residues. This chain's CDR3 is CASSEAGLNTGELFF. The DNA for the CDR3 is TGCGCCAGCAGTGAAGCGGGGTTGAACACCGGGGAGCTGTTTTTT.

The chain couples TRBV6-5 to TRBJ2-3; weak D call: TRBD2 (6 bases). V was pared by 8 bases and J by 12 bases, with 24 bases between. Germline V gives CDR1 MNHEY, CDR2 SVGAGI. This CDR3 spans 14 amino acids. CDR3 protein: CASRPLRRELSQYF. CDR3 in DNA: TGTGCCAGCCGCCCACTCAGACGGGAGCTATCCCAGTATTTT.

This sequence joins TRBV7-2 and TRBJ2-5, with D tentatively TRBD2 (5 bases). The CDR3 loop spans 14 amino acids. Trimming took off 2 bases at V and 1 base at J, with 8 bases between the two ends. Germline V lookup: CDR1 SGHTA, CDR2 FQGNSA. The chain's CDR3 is CASSLRAGQETQYF. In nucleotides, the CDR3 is TGTGCCAGCAGCTTAAGGGCGGGCCAAGAGACCCAGTACTTC.

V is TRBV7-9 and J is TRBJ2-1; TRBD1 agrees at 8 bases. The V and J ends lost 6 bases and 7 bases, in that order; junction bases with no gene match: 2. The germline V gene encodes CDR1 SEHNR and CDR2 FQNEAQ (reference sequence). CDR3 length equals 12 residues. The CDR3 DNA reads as TGTGCCAGCAGGACAGGGGCTAATGAGCAGTTCTTC. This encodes CASRTGANEQFF. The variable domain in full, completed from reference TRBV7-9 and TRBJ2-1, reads DTGVSQNPRHKITKRGQNVTFRCDPISEHNRLYWYRQTLGQGPEFLTYFQNEAQLEKSRLLSDRFSAERPKGSFSTLEIQRTEQGDSAMYLCASRTGANEQFFGPGTRLTVL.

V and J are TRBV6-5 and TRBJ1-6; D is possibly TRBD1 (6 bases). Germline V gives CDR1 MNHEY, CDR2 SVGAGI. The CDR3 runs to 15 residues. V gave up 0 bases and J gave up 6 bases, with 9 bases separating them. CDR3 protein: CASSYSTGRNSPLHF. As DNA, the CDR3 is TGTGCCAGCAGTTACTCGACAGGACGTAATTCACCCCTCCACTTT.

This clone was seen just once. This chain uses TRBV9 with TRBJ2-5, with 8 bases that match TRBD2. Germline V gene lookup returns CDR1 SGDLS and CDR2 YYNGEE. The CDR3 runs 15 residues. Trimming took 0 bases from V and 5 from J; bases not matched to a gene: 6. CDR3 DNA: TGTGCCAGCAGCGTAGCCGAGCGGGAGTGGGAGACCCAGTACTTC. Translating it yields CASSVAEREWETQYF.

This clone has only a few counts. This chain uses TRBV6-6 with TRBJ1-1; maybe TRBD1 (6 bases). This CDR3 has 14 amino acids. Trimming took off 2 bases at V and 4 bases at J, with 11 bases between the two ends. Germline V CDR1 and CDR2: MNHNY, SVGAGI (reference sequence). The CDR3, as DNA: TGTGCCAGCAGTTACCAGGGGTCCGTCACTGAAGCTTTCTTT. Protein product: CASSYQGSVTEAFF.